The 15 T cell receptor beta chains below come from one sample, sequenced in a study of preoperative IRX-2 immunotherapy in early breast cancer. The treatment is: preoperative locoregional IRX-2 cytokine immunotherapy. Sequenced by immunoSEQ multiplex PCR; TCRdb stores in-frame clones only, minus some. The sample has 75,000 to 100,000 clones, roughly 88% seen once. The source was tumor tissue, collected after IRX-2 immunotherapy. These receptors were taken from a human donor with breast cancer.

The J gene is TRBJ2-3, the V gene TRBV5-1; D is perhaps TRBD1 (6 bases). The CDR3 consists of 14 residues. V lost 1 base to trimming and J lost 2 bases, with 8 bases between them. Per the germline V gene, CDR1 is SGHRS and CDR2 is YFSETQ. The CDR3 DNA reads TGCGCCAGCAGCTTGCAGGGGCTCACAGATACGCAGTATTTT. It is translated as CASSLQGLTDTQYF. The full variable domain, in which reference TRBV5-1 and TRBJ2-3 provide the parts outside the CDR3, is KAGVTQTPRYLIKTRGQQVTLSCSPISGHRSVSWYQQTPGQGLQFLFEYFSETQRNKGNFPGRFSGRQFSNSRSEMNVSTLELGDSALYLCASSLQGLTDTQYFGPGTRLTVL.

This chain connects TRBV5-1 to TRBJ1-2; no clear D gene. V lost 2 bases and J lost 4, with 18 bases in between. This CDR3 spans 16 amino acids. The V gene's germline CDR1 is SGHRS and CDR2 YFSETQ. CDR3 bases: TGCGCCAGCAGCTTATCGGACCCCGGTGAAGGCTATGGCTACACCTTC. Translated: CASSLSDPGEGYGYTF.

The chain is built from TRBV19 and TRBJ1-1; 9 positions agree with TRBD1. The CDR3 is 15 amino acids. The germline gives CDR1 LNHDA, CDR2 SQIVND (reference sequence). Germline trimming cut 3 bases from V and 5 bases from J; bases unmatched to any gene: 7. CDR3 nucleotide sequence: TGTGCCAGTAGTATGGGACAGGGAGCTGGGACTGAAGCTTTCTTT. Protein sequence: CASSMGQGAGTEAFF. Based on the CDR3 plus reference TRBV19 and TRBJ1-1, the full variable domain is DGGITQSPKYLFRKEGQNVTLSCEQNLNHDAMYWYRQDPGQGLRLIYYSQIVNDFQKGDIAEGYSVSREKKESFPLTVTSAQKNPTAFYLCASSMGQGAGTEAFFGQGTRLTVV.

This chain joins TRBV28 and TRBJ2-7, with 13 nucleotides matching TRBD2. The junction had 25 bases not matched to a gene; V was cut back by 5 bases and J by 3 bases. There are 22 residues in the CDR3. Germline CDR1 reads MDHEN; CDR2 reads SYDVKM. CDR3 sequence: CASSQTDYRLAGGTRTHYEQYF. The CDR3, as DNA: TGTGCCAGCAGTCAAACTGACTACCGACTAGCGGGGGGAACTCGTACCCACTACGAGCAGTACTTC.

This clone was counted only a few times. The V call is TRBV6-8, the J call TRBJ1-3; D ambiguous. Germline values: CDR1 MNHGY, CDR2 SAAAGT. The CDR3 is 15 residues long. V was trimmed by 5 bases and J by 1 base, leaving 12 bases between them. CDR3: CASSPTVPSGNTIYF. The CDR3 DNA follows: TGTGCCAGCAGTCCCACTGTCCCATCTGGAAACACCATATATTTT.

CDR3: CASNPRQGAVYEQYF. Here the CDR3 DNA reads TGTGCCAGCAATCCGCGTCAGGGAGCCGTCTACGAGCAGTACTTC. The chain joins TRBV6-4 to TRBJ2-7; D assignment may be TRBD1 or TRBD2 (5 bases each). The CDR3 spans 15 residues. Germline assignment: CDR1 MRHNA and CDR2 SNTAGT. V dropped 7 bases and J dropped 3 bases, with 19 bases sitting between them.

This clone occurred once. The chain carries TRBV18 and TRBJ1-1; maybe TRBD1 (6 bases). V shed 1 base and J shed 7 bases, with 10 bases lying between them. Germline V gives CDR1 KGHSH, CDR2 LQKENI. The CDR3 spans 13 residues. The CDR3 region is CASSPQGEGEAFF. The CDR3 DNA reads as TGTGCCAGCTCACCACAGGGGGAGGGTGAAGCTTTCTTT.

About this clone: Other DNA sequences in this sample translate to the same CDR3. This chain joins TRBV5-1 and TRBJ1-1; 7 nucleotides line up with TRBD1. J lost 0 bases, V lost 1 base, and 0 bases had no gene match. Per the germline V gene, CDR1 is SGHRS and CDR2 is YFSETQ. This CDR3 spans 14 amino acids. CDR3 loop: CASSLTGVNTEAFF. The CDR3 DNA sequence: TGCGCCAGCAGCTTGACAGGGGTGAACACTGAAGCTTTCTTT.

V usage is TRBV19 and J usage is TRBJ2-7; no clear D gene. The V gene's germline CDR1 is LNHDA and CDR2 SQIVND (reference sequence). Trimming left V 0 bases short and J 6 bases short, with 9 bases between. The CDR3 is made up of 13 amino acids. CDR3: CASSIDLVGEQYF. The CDR3, as DNA: TGTGCCAGTAGTATAGATCTCGTGGGCGAGCAGTACTTC.

The genes are TRBV23-1 and TRBJ1-6; 11 bases match TRBD1. TRBV23-1 is reported as an ORF; its role is uncertain. This CDR3 is built from 18 residues. Losses at the gene ends were 4 bases for V and 9 bases for J; bases not matched to a gene: 14. CDR3 protein: CASSRSTRPGTGGSPLHF. DNA of the CDR3: TGCGCCAGCAGTCGCTCTACCCGTCCCGGGACAGGGGGTTCACCCCTCCACTTT.

The genes are TRBV2 and TRBJ2-7; 9 bases match TRBD2. V gave up 3 bases and J gave up 0 bases; unmatched junction bases: 9. Germline CDR1 and CDR2: SNHLY and FYNNEI. The CDR3 has 17 residues. CDR3 sequence (DNA): TGTGCCAGCAGTGATTCGGGGTTACTAGCGGGCTCCTACGAGCAGTACTTC. This codes for CASSDSGLLAGSYEQYF.

V gene TRBV28 combines with J gene TRBJ1-2; no clear D. V shed 7 bases and J shed 0 bases, with 6 bases lying between them. CDR3 size: 12 residues. Germline V lookup: CDR1 MDHEN, CDR2 SYDVKM. The CDR3 sequence: CASISTNYGYTF. The CDR3 coding sequence is TGTGCCAGCATCTCGACTAACTATGGCTACACCTTC.

The chain has TRBV5-1 and TRBJ2-1; TRBD1 agrees at 10 bases. This CDR3 contains 15 residues. The junction had 3 bases not matched to a gene; V was cut back by 4 bases and J by 2 bases. In germline, CDR1 is SGHRS, CDR2 YFSETQ. CDR3 sequence reads: CASSRGQGTYNEQFF. Written as DNA, the CDR3 is TGCGCCAGCAGCAGGGGACAGGGGACCTACAATGAGCAGTTCTTC. The full variable domain, with the rest looked up from reference TRBV5-1 and TRBJ2-1, is KAGVTQTPRYLIKTRGQQVTLSCSPISGHRSVSWYQQTPGQGLQFLFEYFSETQRNKGNFPGRFSGRQFSNSRSEMNVSTLELGDSALYLCASSRGQGTYNEQFFGPGTRLTVL.

J is TRBJ1-5 and V is TRBV19; D is unclear. CDR3 length equals 13 residues. V was clipped by 6 bases and J by 7 bases, with 13 bases between them. The germline V gene has CDR1 LNHDA and CDR2 SQIVND (reference sequence). CDR3 DNA: TGTGCCAGTAGGTCAGGTTTATACCAGCCCCAGCATTTT. This sequence encodes CASRSGLYQPQHF.

V usage is TRBV28 and J usage is TRBJ1-1; D is perhaps TRBD1 (6 bases). This CDR3 region has 15 residues. CDR1 and CDR2 (germline): MDHEN, SYDVKM. V gave up 0 bases and J gave up 6 bases, with 14 bases separating them. The CDR3 reads CASSLWGRGMAEAFF. The CDR3 region has the DNA TGTGCCAGCAGTTTATGGGGCAGGGGTATGGCTGAAGCTTTCTTT.